A single sample is the source of the 2 T cell receptor beta chains below, sequenced in a study of T cells in Graves' hyperthyroidism and ophthalmopathy. The TCR beta CDR3 regions underwent amplification using RNA transcripts as the source. The HTBI set primed first-round TCR CDR3 RT-PCR. Using its own MiXCR run on the multiplex PCR reads, TCRdb lists one record per CDR3 protein. The data show 500,000 to 750,000 distinct CDR3 sequences, around 45% seen once. The specimen sequenced was peripheral blood or thyroid tissue (not recorded which). The receptors come from a woman between 18 and 30 years old with Graves' hyperthyroidism.

The sample holds a few counts of this clonotype. This chain uses TRBV7-8 with TRBJ2-7; D gene uncertain. Germline loops: CDR1 SGHVS, CDR2 FQNEAQ. This CDR3 region has 14 residues. V lost 5 bases to trimming and J lost 2 bases, with 13 bases between them. CDR3 loop: CASSPTARAYEQYF. As DNA, the CDR3 is TGTGCCAGCAGCCCTACCGCTAGGGCCTACGAGCAGTACTTC.

This clonotype has a count of ten or more. This chain joins TRBV7-2 and TRBJ2-7; TRBD1 aligns across 8 bases. The CDR3 covers 13 residues. V gave up 5 bases and J gave up 6 bases; unmatched junction bases: 6. Germline CDR1 reads SGHTA; CDR2 reads FQGNSA. The DNA of the CDR3 is TGTGCCAGCAGCACCCGACAGGGGAGCGAGCAGTACTTC. This sequence encodes CASSTRQGSEQYF.